These 17 T cell receptor beta chains originate from one sample sequenced in a study of cytomegalovirus exposure and HLA in healthy donors. Sequencing used immunoSEQ multiplex PCR; TCRdb keeps in-frame clones, though not all of them. The table lists approximately 260,000 clones, around 85% of them singletons. Sequences were obtained from PBMCs. Receptors were obtained from a woman aged 30 to 39 in good health and CMV-seropositive.

The V call is TRBV5-4, the J call TRBJ2-3; possible D gene TRBD1, 5 bases. The germline CDR1 and CDR2 sequences are SGHNT and YYREEE (reference sequence). The V gene lost 5 bases and the J gene lost 2 bases, with 12 bases spanning the gap. There are 14 residues in the CDR3. CDR3 sequence reads: CASSYDRFTDTQYF. The DNA for the CDR3 is TGTGCCAGCAGTTACGACAGATTCACAGATACGCAGTATTTT.

The genes are TRBV29-1 and TRBJ1-2, with TRBD1 matching 7 bases. Trimming removed 4 bases from V and 8 bases from J; junction bases left unmatched: 13. The CDR3 totals 14 residues. Germline CDR1 SQVTM, CDR2 ANQGSEA. CDR3 sequence: CSVGGGRQYSGYTF. CDR3 coding DNA: TGCAGCGTTGGAGGGGGCAGGCAATATTCGGGCTACACCTTC.

The CDR3 DNA follows: TGTGCCAGCAAGCCCGGGACAGTGAACACCGGGGAGCTGTTTTTT. Protein sequence: CASKPGTVNTGELFF. The V gene is TRBV2, the J gene TRBJ2-2; TRBD1 matches 7 bases. Trimming took 7 bases from V and 1 from J; bases not matched to a gene: 6. The CDR3 extends over 15 amino acids. Germline V CDR1 and CDR2: SNHLY, FYNNEI.

The chain recombines TRBV5-1 with TRBJ2-7; 16 positions agree with TRBD2. The CDR3 is 17 amino acids. Germline V gene sequence: CDR1 SGHRS, CDR2 YFSETQ. The trim removed 3 bases at V and 7 bases at J, leaving 10 bases unmatched. The CDR3 sequence is CASSSTRRGLAGGEQYF. The CDR3 nucleotides are TGCGCCAGCAGCTCAACTCGTCGGGGACTAGCGGGAGGGGAGCAGTACTTC.

This clone was seen more than once but under ten times. V and J are TRBV13 and TRBJ2-3; 10 bases are shared with TRBD1. The CDR3 sequence is 18 residues long. Trimming removed 4 bases from V and 0 bases from J; junction bases left unmatched: 10. The germline V gene has CDR1 PRHDT and CDR2 FYEKMQ (reference sequence). CDR3 DNA: TGTGCCAGCAGCTCGGGACAGGGGAGCGATGTGAGCACAGATACGCAGTATTTT. Translation: CASSSGQGSDVSTDTQYF. The full variable domain, in which reference TRBV13 and TRBJ2-3 provide the parts outside the CDR3, is AAGVIQSPRHLIKEKRETATLKCYPIPRHDTVYWYQQGPGQDPQFLISFYEKMQSDKGSIPDRFSAQQFSDYHSELNMSSLELGDSALYFCASSSGQGSDVSTDTQYFGPGTRLTVL.

The chain has TRBV19 and TRBJ1-2, with D tentatively TRBD1 (6 bases). The CDR3 loop spans 17 amino acids. CDR1 is LNHDA, CDR2 SQIVND, per germline (reference sequence). Trimming removed 2 bases from V and 8 bases from J, with 24 bases in between. CDR3 loop: CASSIRRSGAVLGGYTF. In DNA form, the CDR3 reads TGTGCCAGTAGTATACGCCGCTCAGGGGCCGTCTTGGGGGGCTACACCTTC.

V usage is TRBV5-1 and J usage is TRBJ2-7; 8 nucleotides agree with TRBD1. The germline gives CDR1 SGHRS, CDR2 YFSETQ. The trim removed 1 base at V and 4 bases at J, leaving 7 bases unmatched. The CDR3 totals 15 residues. The CDR3 nucleotides read TGCGCCAGCAGCTTGCTGCGACAGGGGTCTTACGAGCAGTACTTC. It specifies CASSLLRQGSYEQYF.

This clone was found a few times. This chain links TRBV15 with TRBJ2-5, with D possibly TRBD2 on 6 matching bases. This CDR3 spans 15 amino acids. The V gene's germline CDR1 is LNHNV and CDR2 YYDKDF (reference sequence). V lost 0 bases to trimming and J lost 5 bases, with 13 bases between them. The chain's CDR3 is CATSRDGGGAETQYF. The CDR3 DNA reads TGTGCCACCAGCAGAGACGGGGGTGGGGCGGAGACCCAGTACTTC.

This clone showed up just once. The chain carries TRBV28 and TRBJ2-1, with 14 nucleotides matching TRBD2. Germline CDR1 MDHEN, CDR2 SYDVKM. There are 15 residues in the CDR3. Unmatched junction bases numbered 8, after V lost 8 bases and J lost 8 bases. CDR3 in amino acids: CASLRTSGRRDEQFF. The CDR3 DNA sequence: TGTGCCAGCCTGCGGACTAGCGGGAGGAGGGATGAGCAGTTCTTC. Together with reference TRBV28 and TRBJ2-1, the CDR3 gives the full variable domain: DVKVTQSSRYLVKRTGEKVFLECVQDMDHENMFWYRQDPGLGLRLIYFSYDVKMKEKGDIPEGYSVSREKKERFSLILESASTNQTSMYLCASLRTSGRRDEQFFGPGTRLTVL.

Comments on this clone: This sample also contains other DNA sequences that code for the same CDR3. The chain combines TRBV27 with TRBJ2-7; 7 positions match TRBD1. This CDR3 is 13 amino acids long. V was pared by 6 bases and J by 3 bases, with 5 bases of the junction left unmatched. Germline V gives CDR1 MNHEY, CDR2 SMNVEV (reference sequence). The CDR3 coding sequence is TGTGCCAGCAGCCACCGGGACAGCTACGAGCAGTACTTC. Amino acids: CASSHRDSYEQYF.

The chain couples TRBV5-1 to TRBJ2-4, with TRBD2 matching 9 bases. The germline V gene encodes CDR1 SGHRS and CDR2 YFSETQ. CDR3 length: 16 residues. The V segment lost 4 bases and the J segment 0 bases; nucleotides outside the gene matches: 5. The CDR3, as DNA: TGCGCCAGCAGCAGGGAACTAGCGGGAGCCAAAAACATTCAGTACTTC. Translation: CASSRELAGAKNIQYF.

V usage is TRBV27 and J usage is TRBJ2-3; the D is unclear. Trimming pared 5 bases from V and 8 bases from J, leaving 14 bases between. The CDR3 consists of 13 residues. Germline V gene data show CDR1 as MNHEY and CDR2 as SMNVEV (reference sequence). Here the CDR3 reads CASSVYERFTQYF. CDR3 in DNA: TGTGCCAGCAGTGTATATGAGAGGTTTACGCAGTATTTT.

The chain is built from TRBV25-1 and TRBJ2-3; D ambiguous. CDR3 length: 14 amino acids. The germline CDR1 and CDR2 sequences are MGHDK and SYGVNS. Trimming stripped 1 base from V and 4 bases from J, with 9 bases between. The CDR3 nucleotides read TGTGCCAGCAGTGAATCATACCTAGCAGATACGCAGTATTTT. It encodes CASSESYLADTQYF.

V usage is TRBV7-8 and J usage is TRBJ1-5; no clear D. The CDR3 is made up of 15 amino acids. The V gene's germline CDR1 is SGHVS and CDR2 FQNEAQ. Trimming pared 8 bases from V and 1 base from J, leaving 15 bases between. The CDR3 spells CASGPRHTSNQPQHF. As DNA, the CDR3 is TGTGCCAGCGGCCCGCGGCATACGAGCAATCAGCCCCAGCATTTT.

This clone was picked up one time. The CDR3 protein is CASSPTSQGADTQYF. The CDR3 DNA follows: TGTGCCAGCAGCCCAACGTCCCAGGGTGCAGATACGCAGTATTTT. The genes are TRBV11-2 and TRBJ2-3, with a weak D call TRBD1 (5 bases). This CDR3 region has 15 residues. V was cut by 5 bases and J by 4 bases, with 16 bases left in between. The germline CDR1 and CDR2 sequences are SGHAT and FQNNGV.

The genes are TRBV4-1 and TRBJ2-3; D unresolved. Trimming removed 0 bases at V and 0 bases at J, with 13 bases between. The CDR3 sequence is 17 residues long. Germline CDR1 is MGHRA and CDR2 is YSYEKL. CDR3 in DNA: TGCGCCAGCAGCCAAGAGTGGGTAGCTAGTAGCACAGATACGCAGTATTTT. This encodes CASSQEWVASSTDTQYF.

Of note for this clone: Other DNA sequences in the same sample also yield this CDR3. The chain couples TRBV30 to TRBJ1-2; D remains ambiguous. In germline, CDR1 is GTSNPN, CDR2 SVGIG (reference sequence). Trimming removed 3 bases at V and 1 base at J, with 3 bases between. This CDR3 region has 11 residues. The CDR3 region has the DNA TGTGCCTGGAGCAGTAACTATGGCTACACCTTC. This gives the protein CAWSSNYGYTF. The whole variable domain, remainder taken from reference TRBV30 and TRBJ1-2, is SQTIHQWPATLVQPVGSPLSLECTVEGTSNPNLYWYRQAAGRGLQLLFYSVGIGQISSEVPQNLSASRPQDRQFILSSKKLLLSDSGFYLCAWSSNYGYTFGSGTRLTVV.